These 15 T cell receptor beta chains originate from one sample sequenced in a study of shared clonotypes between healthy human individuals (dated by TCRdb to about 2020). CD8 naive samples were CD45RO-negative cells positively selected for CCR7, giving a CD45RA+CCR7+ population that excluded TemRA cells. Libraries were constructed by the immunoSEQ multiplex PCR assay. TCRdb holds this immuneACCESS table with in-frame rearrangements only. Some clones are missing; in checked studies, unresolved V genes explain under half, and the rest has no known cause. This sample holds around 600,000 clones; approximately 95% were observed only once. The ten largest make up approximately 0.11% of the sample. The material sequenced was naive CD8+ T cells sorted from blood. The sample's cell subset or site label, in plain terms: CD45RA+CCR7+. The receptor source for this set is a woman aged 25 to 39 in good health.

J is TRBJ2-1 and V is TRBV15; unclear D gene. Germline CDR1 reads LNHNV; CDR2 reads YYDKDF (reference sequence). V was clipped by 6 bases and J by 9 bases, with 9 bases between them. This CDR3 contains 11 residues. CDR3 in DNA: TGTGCCACCAGTGTGGGAACTGAGCAGTTCTTC. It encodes CATSVGTEQFF.

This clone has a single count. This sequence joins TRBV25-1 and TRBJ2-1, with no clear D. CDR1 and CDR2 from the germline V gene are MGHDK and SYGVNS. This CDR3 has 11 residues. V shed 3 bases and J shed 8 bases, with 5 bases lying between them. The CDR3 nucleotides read TGTGCCAGCAGTGATTCCTATGAGCAGTTCTTC. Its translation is CASSDSYEQFF.

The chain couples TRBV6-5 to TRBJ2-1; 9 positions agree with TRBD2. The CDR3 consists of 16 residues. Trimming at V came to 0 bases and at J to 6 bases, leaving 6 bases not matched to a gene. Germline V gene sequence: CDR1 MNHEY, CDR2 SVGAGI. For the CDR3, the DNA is TGTGCCAGCAGTTACTCATATAGCGGGAGATCCAATGAGCAGTTCTTC. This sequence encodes CASSYSYSGRSNEQFF.

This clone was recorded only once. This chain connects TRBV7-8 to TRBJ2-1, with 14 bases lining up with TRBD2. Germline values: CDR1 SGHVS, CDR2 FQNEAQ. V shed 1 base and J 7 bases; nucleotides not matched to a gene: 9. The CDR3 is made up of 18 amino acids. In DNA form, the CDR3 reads TGTGCCAGCAGCTTAGTAGCGGGGACTAGCGGGGGCCAGAATGAGCAGTTCTTC. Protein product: CASSLVAGTSGGQNEQFF.

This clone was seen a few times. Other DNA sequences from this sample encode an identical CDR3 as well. The CDR3 region is CASSLGQGNTEAFF. The CDR3 DNA sequence: TGTGCCAGCAGTTTAGGACAGGGGAACACTGAAGCTTTCTTT. The rearrangement uses TRBV27 and TRBJ1-1; the match to TRBD1 covers 8 bases. CDR3 length: 14 amino acids. Germline CDR1 is MNHEY and CDR2 is SMNVEV (reference sequence). J was trimmed by 1 base and V by 2 bases; bases with no gene match: 0.

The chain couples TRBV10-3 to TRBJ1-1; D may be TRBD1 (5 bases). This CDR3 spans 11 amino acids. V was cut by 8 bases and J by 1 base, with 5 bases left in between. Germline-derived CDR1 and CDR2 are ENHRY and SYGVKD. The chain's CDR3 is CAIQGNTEAFF. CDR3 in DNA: TGTGCCATCCAGGGGAACACTGAAGCTTTCTTT.

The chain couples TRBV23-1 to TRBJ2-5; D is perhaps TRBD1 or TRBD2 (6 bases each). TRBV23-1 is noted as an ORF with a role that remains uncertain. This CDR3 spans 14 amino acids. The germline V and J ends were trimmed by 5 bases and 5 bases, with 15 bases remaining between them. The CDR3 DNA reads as TGCGCCAGCAGTGGTCCGGGGGCAGAGGAGACCCAGTACTTC. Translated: CASSGPGAEETQYF.

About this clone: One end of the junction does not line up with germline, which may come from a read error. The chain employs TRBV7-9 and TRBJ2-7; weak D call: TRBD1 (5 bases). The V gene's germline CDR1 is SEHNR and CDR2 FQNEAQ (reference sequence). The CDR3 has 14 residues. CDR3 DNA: TGTGCCAGCAGCTCACTTCGGACACTCTACGCGCAGTACTTC. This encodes CASSSLRTLYAQYF.

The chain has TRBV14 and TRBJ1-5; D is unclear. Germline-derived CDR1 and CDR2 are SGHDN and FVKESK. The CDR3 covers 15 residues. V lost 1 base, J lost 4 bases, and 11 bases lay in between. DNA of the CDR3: TGTGCCAGCAGCCAAGGCCCGGGTGAAAATCAGCCCCAGCATTTT. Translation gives CASSQGPGENQPQHF.

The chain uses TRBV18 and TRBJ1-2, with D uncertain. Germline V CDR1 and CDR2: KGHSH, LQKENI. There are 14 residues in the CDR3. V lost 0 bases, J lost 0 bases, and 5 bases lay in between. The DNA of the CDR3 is TGTGCCAGCTCACCACCAGCCTCTAACTATGGCTACACCTTC. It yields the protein CASSPPASNYGYTF.

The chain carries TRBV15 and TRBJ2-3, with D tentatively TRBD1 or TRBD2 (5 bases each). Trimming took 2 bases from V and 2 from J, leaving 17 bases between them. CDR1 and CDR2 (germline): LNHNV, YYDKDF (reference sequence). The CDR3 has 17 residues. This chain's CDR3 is CATSRSEGISYTDTQYF. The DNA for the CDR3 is TGTGCCACCAGCAGATCCGAGGGGATTTCCTACACAGATACGCAGTATTTT.

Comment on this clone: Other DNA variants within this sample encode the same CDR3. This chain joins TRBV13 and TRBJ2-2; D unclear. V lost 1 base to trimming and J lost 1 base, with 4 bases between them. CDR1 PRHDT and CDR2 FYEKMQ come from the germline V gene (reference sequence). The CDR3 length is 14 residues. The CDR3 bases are TGTGCCAGCAGCTTAGACAGGAACACCGGGGAGCTGTTTTTT. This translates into CASSLDRNTGELFF.

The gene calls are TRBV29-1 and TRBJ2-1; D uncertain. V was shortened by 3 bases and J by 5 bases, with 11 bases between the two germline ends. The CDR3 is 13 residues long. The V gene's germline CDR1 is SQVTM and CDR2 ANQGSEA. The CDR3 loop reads CSVDRVRDNEQFF. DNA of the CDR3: TGCAGCGTTGATCGGGTCAGAGACAATGAGCAGTTCTTC.

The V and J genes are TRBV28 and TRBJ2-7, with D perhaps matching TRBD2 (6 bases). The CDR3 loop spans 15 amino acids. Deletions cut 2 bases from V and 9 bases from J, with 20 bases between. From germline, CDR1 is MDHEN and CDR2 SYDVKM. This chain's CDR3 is CASSLASGGRGAQYF. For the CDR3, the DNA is TGTGCCAGCAGTTTAGCCAGCGGCGGGCGGGGCGCGCAGTACTTC.

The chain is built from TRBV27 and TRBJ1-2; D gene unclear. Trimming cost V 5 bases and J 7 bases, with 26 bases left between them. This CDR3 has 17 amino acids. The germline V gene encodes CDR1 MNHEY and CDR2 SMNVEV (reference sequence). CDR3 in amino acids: CASSPYEERGILGGYTF. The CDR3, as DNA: TGTGCCAGCAGTCCATATGAAGAACGAGGGATTTTGGGTGGCTACACCTTC.